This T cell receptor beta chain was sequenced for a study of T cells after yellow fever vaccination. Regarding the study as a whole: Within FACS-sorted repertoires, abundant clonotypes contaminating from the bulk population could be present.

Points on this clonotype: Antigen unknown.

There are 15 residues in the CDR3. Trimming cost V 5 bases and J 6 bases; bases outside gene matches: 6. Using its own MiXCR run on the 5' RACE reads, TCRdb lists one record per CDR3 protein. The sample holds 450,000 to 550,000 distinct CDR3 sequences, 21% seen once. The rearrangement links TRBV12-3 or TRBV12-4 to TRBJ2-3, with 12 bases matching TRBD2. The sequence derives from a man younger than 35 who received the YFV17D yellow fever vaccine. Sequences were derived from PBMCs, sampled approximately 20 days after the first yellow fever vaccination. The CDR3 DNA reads TGTGCCAGCAGTGTATCCGGGACTAGCGGGGATACGCAGTATTTT. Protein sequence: CASSVSGTSGDTQYF.